This entry features one T cell receptor (beta chain) sequence. Its recognized antigen is unknown. No clone much larger than this one lies a single base away; base qualities are absent. The data were taken from a study of blood T cell repertoires in COVID-19 (TCRdb year 2020). In the study overall: Samples from collaborators originated in the United States, Italy and Spain and spanned both the acute and convalescent phases of COVID-19. The material from the prospective study consisted of cDNA or gDNA derived from T cells, B-cell-depleted T cells, or PBMCs. Deeply sampled blood TCRbeta repertoires from subjects exposed to, actively infected with, or recovered from COVID-19 were included in the dataset. The repertoires were released in a freely available public database meant as a resource for research on the immune response to SARS-CoV-2. Samples came from the ongoing ImmuneRACE study (first 160 participants) plus 1,254 subjects from 6 global collaborators. Sample metadata almost always included a de-identified subject ID, COVID-19 status, age in years and sex. Where HLA class I and class II types were available, the types were taken from metadata supplied by the sample provider, not from assay-based typing.

Whole blood was collected in K2EDTA tubes by collaborating institutions according to the institutions' own protocols. Collaborator samples were shipped for TCRbeta analysis as frozen whole blood, isolated PBMCs, or DNA extracted from either sample type. General findings and caveats noted by the study authors: The quantity of clinical and demographic metadata differed by source and by participant and was supplied without curation.

TCRbeta CDR3 regions were amplified from genomic DNA by means of the immunoSEQ Assay, a bias-controlled multiplex PCR. The study's own analysis went as follows. Nucleated cell counts per sample were estimated from amplification of reference gene primers within the assay. Sequence reads were collapsed and filtered to measure the absolute abundance of every unique TCRbeta CDR3 rearrangement. For each sample, productive Simpson clonality was calculated by taking the square root of Simpson's diversity index across productive rearrangements. Sourced from immuneACCESS, this table was stored by TCRdb with only in-frame sequences that have V and J called. A share of the clones is absent; for the studies checked, an unresolved V gene accounts for under half, and the remainder has no known explanation. Clone size and V and J calls were adopted from that table, with D and trimming inferred from the DNA. In this sample the table shows 70,000 or so clones, around 79% of which occur a single time. The ten largest account for approximately 16% of the sample.

The source is a man aged 55 to 70 with acute or convalescent COVID-19. Sequences were obtained from peripheral blood.

The CDR3 is CATSRGGTLGLAPLHF. The DNA reads TGTGCCACCAGCAGGGGGGGGACTCTTGGATTGGCACCCCTCCACTTT. The rearranged segments are TRBV15 and TRBJ1-6; TRBD1 is a possible D gene, resting on 5 matching bases. The germline V gene (reference sequence) provides CDR1 LNHNV and CDR2 YYDKDF. Between the V and J ends, shortened by 3 bases and 11 bases respectively, the junction contains 20 bases. Spanning cysteine to phenylalanine, the CDR3 consists of 16 amino acids. The kept DNA is CDR3 alone, 48 bases in frame from the first base.